This TCR beta chain was sequenced during a study of human T cells and chemical hapten exposure. The library tagged individual cDNA molecules with unique molecular identifiers. One entry per CDR3 protein, called by TCRdb with MiXCR from the RACE reads. The sample yields some 81,000 distinct CDR3 sequences, around 9.4% seen once. CDR3 length: 14 residues. CDR1 and CDR2 from the germline V gene are MNHEY and SMNVEV (reference sequence). The J segment lost 4 bases and the V segment lost 6 bases, leaving 9 bases of the junction unmatched. The time point: healthy volunteer bleed at 6 weeks. The authors' total RNA extraction used unfractionated whole blood.

This TCR was sampled from a female donor in good health. Some clones in this sample may be carry-over from other donors' samples. Source material: whole blood. The chain links TRBV27 to TRBJ2-7; the match to TRBD1 covers 7 bases. This CDR3 is CASRTDRCPYEQYF. The CDR3 DNA sequence: TGTGCCAGCAGGACGGACAGGTGCCCTTACGAGCAGTACTTC.